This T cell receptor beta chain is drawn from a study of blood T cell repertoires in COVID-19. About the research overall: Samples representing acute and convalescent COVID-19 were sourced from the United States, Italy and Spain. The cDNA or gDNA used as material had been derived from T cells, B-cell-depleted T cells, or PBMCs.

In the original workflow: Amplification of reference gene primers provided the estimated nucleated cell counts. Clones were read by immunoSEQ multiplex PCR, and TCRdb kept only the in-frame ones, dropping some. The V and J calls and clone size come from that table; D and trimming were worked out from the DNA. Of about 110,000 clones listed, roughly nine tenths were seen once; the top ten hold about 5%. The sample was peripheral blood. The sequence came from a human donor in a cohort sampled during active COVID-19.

The CDR3 sequence is CASSHTQRTSGSFEQFF. The CDR3 region has the DNA TGCGCCAGCAGCCATACACAGAGGACTAGCGGGAGTTTTGAGCAGTTCTTC. The chain joins TRBV10-2 to TRBJ2-1; 13 bases align to TRBD2. Germline V gene lookup returns CDR1 WSHSY and CDR2 SAAADI. The CDR3 length is 17 residues. J gave up 9 bases and V 6 bases, and 14 bases lay outside the gene matches.